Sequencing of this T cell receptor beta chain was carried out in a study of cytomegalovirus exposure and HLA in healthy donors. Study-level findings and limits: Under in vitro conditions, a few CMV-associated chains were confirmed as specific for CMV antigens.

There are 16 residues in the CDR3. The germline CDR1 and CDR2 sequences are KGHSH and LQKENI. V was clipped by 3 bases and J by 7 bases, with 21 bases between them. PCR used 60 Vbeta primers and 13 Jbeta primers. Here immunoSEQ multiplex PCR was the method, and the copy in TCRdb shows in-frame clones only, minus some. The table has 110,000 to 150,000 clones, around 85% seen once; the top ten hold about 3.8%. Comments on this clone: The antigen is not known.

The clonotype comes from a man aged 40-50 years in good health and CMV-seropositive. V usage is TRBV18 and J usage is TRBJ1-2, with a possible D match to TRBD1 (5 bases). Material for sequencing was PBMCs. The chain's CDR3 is CASSPSTTASQGGYTF. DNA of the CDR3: TGTGCCAGCTCACCGTCCACGACAGCCAGTCAGGGTGGCTACACCTTC. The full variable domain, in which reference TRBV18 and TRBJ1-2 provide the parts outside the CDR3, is NAGVMQNPRHLVRRRGQEARLRCSPMKGHSHVYWYRQLPEEGLKFMVYLQKENIIDESGMPKERFSAEFPKEGPSILRIQQVVRGDSAAYFCASSPSTTASQGGYTFGSGTRLTVV.